The rows below give T cell receptor beta chains drawn from one sample of a study of shared clonotypes between healthy human individuals. The protocol was immunoSEQ multiplex PCR, while the TCRdb copy is restricted to in-frame clones and leaves out a portion. Here the sample spans 1.5 million to 1.9 million clones, approximately 98% being singletons. The sequenced sample consisted of naive CD4+ T cells sorted from blood. Source of these receptors: a man aged 25-45 years in good health. CDR3s include the opening cysteine and the closing phenylalanine or tryptophan. A D gene is named only where the DNA matches it firmly. Expanded clones are given a class, and other clones once, few, many or no size at all.

-	TRBD2	TRBJ2-3	TRBV10-3	CAIASGRDADTQYF	TGTGCCATCGCGAGCGGGAGGGATGCAGATACGCAGTATTTT
-	-	TRBJ1-2	TRBV7-2	CASSSSRIWNYGYTF	TGTGCCAGCAGTTCGAGCCGAATTTGGAACTATGGCTACACCTTC
-	TRBD1	TRBJ1-4	TRBV28	CASSLITGGGEKLFF	TGTGCCAGCAGTTTAATCACAGGGGGTGGTGAAAAACTGTTTTTT
-	-	TRBJ2-2	TRBV5-1	CASSPQDPGELFF	TGCGCCAGCAGCCCTCAGGACCCCGGGGAGCTGTTTTTT
-	-	TRBJ2-7	TRBV4-3	CASSQGTNLGEQYF	TGCGCCAGCAGCCAAGGGACAAATCTGGGTGAGCAGTACTTC
-	-	TRBJ1-4	TRBV2	CASKADNEKLFF	TGTGCCAGCAAGGCGGATAATGAAAAACTGTTTTTT
-	-	TRBJ1-2	TRBV18	CASSRTEFYGYTF	TGTGCCAGCTCAAGGACGGAGTTCTATGGCTACACCTTC
-	-	TRBJ2-1	TRBV5-1	CASSSGLGSNEQFF	TGCGCCAGCAGCTCCGGGTTAGGATCCAATGAGCAGTTCTTC
-	TRBD1	TRBJ2-7	TRBV7-9	CASSYPLGTGRSHEQYF	TGTGCCAGCAGCTACCCTCTCGGGACAGGAAGATCCCACGAGCAGTACTTC
-	TRBD1	TRBJ1-5	TRBV19	CASSTGDSRSNQPQHF	TGTGCCAGTAGTACAGGGGACAGCCGTAGCAATCAGCCCCAGCATTTT
-	TRBD1	TRBJ2-7	TRBV25-1	CASSDTTGKAFYEQYF	TGTGCCAGCAGTGATACGACAGGGAAGGCCTTCTACGAGCAGTACTTC
-	-	TRBJ1-2	TRBV6-1	CASSDRGGYTF	TGTGCCAGCAGTGACAGGGGTGGCTACACCTTC
-	-	TRBJ2-1	TRBV6-6	CASSYSDPPRAFF	TGTGCCAGCAGTTACTCTGACCCGCCCCGAGCATTCTTC
-	-	TRBJ2-7	TRBV18	CASSPESKLTYEQYF	TGTGCCAGCTCACCGGAGAGTAAGCTGACGTACGAGCAGTACTTC
once	-	TRBJ1-4	TRBV2	CASSQGTGGGEKLFF	TGTGCCAGCAGCCAAGGAACTGGGGGTGGTGAAAAACTGTTTTTT
-	-	TRBJ2-1	TRBV5-1	CASSLASGNEQFF	TGCGCCAGCAGCTTGGCCAGTGGCAATGAGCAGTTCTTC
-	-	TRBJ2-4	TRBV29-1	CSAGGQSKNIQYF	TGCAGCGCTGGGGGGCAATCCAAAAACATTCAGTACTTC
-	TRBD2	TRBJ2-3	TRBV9	CASSVDGRLAGGGDTQYF	TGTGCCAGCAGCGTAGATGGTAGACTAGCGGGAGGGGGAGATACGCAGTATTTT
-	TRBD1	TRBJ2-2	TRBV4-3	CASSQEGTVLNTGELFF	TGCGCCAGCAGCCAAGAAGGGACAGTGCTGAACACCGGGGAGCTGTTTTTT
once	-	TRBJ2-5	TRBV7-2	CASMVGPSGGYTLETQYF	TGTGCCAGCATGGTAGGACCATCTGGAGGGTACACGTTGGAGACCCAGTACTTC
-	-	TRBJ1-1	TRBV13	CASSLALSSGGDTEAFF	TGTGCCAGCAGCTTGGCCCTTTCTTCCGGGGGGGACACTGAAGCTTTCTTT
-	-	TRBJ2-7	TRBV11-3	CASSLVGTSYEQYF	TGTGCCAGCAGCTTAGTGGGGACTTCCTACGAGCAGTACTTC
-	-	TRBJ1-1	TRBV27	CASSLRGVGTEAFF	TGTGCCAGCAGTTTAAGAGGGGTAGGCACTGAAGCTTTCTTT
once	-	TRBJ2-5	TRBV10-2	CASRKEQETQYF	TGCGCCAGCAGAAAGGAACAAGAGACCCAGTACTTC
-	TRBD2	TRBJ2-1	TRBV29-1	CSVWTSGREKNEQFF	TGCAGCGTCTGGACTAGCGGGAGGGAAAAGAATGAGCAGTTCTTC
-	TRBD2	TRBJ2-7	TRBV29-1	CSVGTGGLNEQYF	TGCAGCGTCGGCACGGGGGGGCTGAACGAGCAGTACTTC
-	-	TRBJ1-2	TRBV6-5	CASRTIGRNYGYTF	TGTGCCAGCAGAACAATCGGACGGAACTATGGCTACACCTTC
once	TRBD1	TRBJ2-5	TRBV6-5	CASRTTGTGGETQYF	TGTGCCAGCAGAACGACGGGGACAGGGGGAGAGACCCAGTACTTC
few	-	TRBJ1-5	TRBV19	CASIGELGNQPQHF	TGTGCCAGTATTGGGGAGCTGGGGAATCAGCCCCAGCATTTT
-	-	TRBJ2-7	TRBV30	CAWSSKLGGSYEQYF	TGTGCCTGGAGTTCAAAACTGGGGGGCTCCTACGAGCAGTACTTC
-	TRBD2	TRBJ2-1	TRBV28	CASSEAGEVNNEQFF	TGTGCCAGCAGTGAAGCGGGAGAGGTCAACAATGAGCAGTTCTTC
-	TRBD1	TRBJ1-3	TRBV2	CASSLDRGLRNTIYF	TGTGCCAGCAGTTTGGACAGGGGTCTCCGAAACACCATATATTTT
once	-	TRBJ2-7	TRBV28	CASSLPLRDYEQYF	TGTGCCAGCAGTCTACCTCTCAGGGACTACGAGCAGTACTTC
-	-	TRBJ1-2	TRBV21-1	CASSKAGGGYTF	TGTGCCAGCAGCAAAGCGGGGGGAGGCTACACCTTC
-	-	TRBJ1-4	TRBV14	CASSPTPGLPDEKLFF	TGTGCCAGCAGCCCGACCCCGGGACTACCGGATGAAAAACTGTTTTTT
-	-	TRBJ2-3	TRBV5-1	CASSFARDTLSTDTQYF	TGCGCCAGCAGCTTCGCCCGGGACACCCTAAGCACAGATACGCAGTATTTT
-	-	TRBJ2-1	TRBV5-5	CASSLAYTMTGLSYNEQFF	TGTGCCAGCAGCTTGGCCTACACGATGACGGGGCTCTCCTACAATGAGCAGTTCTTC
-	-	TRBJ2-3	TRBV7-2	CASSLNLGAVSTQYF	TGTGCCAGCAGCTTAAATTTGGGGGCGGTCAGTACGCAGTATTTT
-	TRBD2	TRBJ2-1	TRBV5-4	CASSTARLANEQFF	TGTGCCAGCAGCACCGCCCGACTAGCCAATGAGCAGTTCTTC
-	-	TRBJ2-4	TRBV7-2	CASSVQQGHENIQYF	TGTGCCAGCAGCGTTCAACAGGGACACGAAAACATTCAGTACTTC
-	-	TRBJ1-3	TRBV9	CASSVGYRLNTIYF	TGTGCCAGCAGCGTAGGGTACAGGCTAAACACCATATATTTT
-	TRBD1	TRBJ2-1	TRBV6-1	CAGGQGTPSYNEQFF	TGTGCCGGTGGACAGGGGACGCCTTCCTACAATGAGCAGTTCTTC
-	TRBD2	TRBJ2-1	TRBV7-9	CASSPRLAGNNEQFF	TGTGCCAGCAGCCCCAGACTAGCGGGAAACAATGAGCAGTTCTTC
once	TRBD2	TRBJ2-5	TRBV5-6	CASSFWTSDQETQYF	TGTGCCAGCAGCTTCTGGACTAGCGACCAAGAGACCCAGTACTTC
-	TRBD2	TRBJ2-7	TRBV15	CATSRDKRLAGGHEQYF	TGTGCCACCAGCAGAGACAAGAGACTAGCGGGAGGGCACGAGCAGTACTTC
-	TRBD2	TRBJ2-3	TRBV5-1	CASSPGLAGSRGTDTQYF	TGCGCCAGCAGCCCCGGACTAGCGGGAAGTCGGGGCACAGATACGCAGTATTTT
-	-	TRBJ2-1	TRBV5-3	CARSAPGRQQFF	TGTGCCAGAAGCGCCCCTGGGAGGCAGCAGTTCTTC
-	-	TRBJ2-5	TRBV5-6	CASSLVSEETQYF	TGTGCCAGCAGCTTGGTTTCTGAAGAGACCCAGTACTTC
-	-	TRBJ2-4	TRBV5-6	CASSLFSENIQYF	TGTGCCAGCAGCTTGTTCTCAGAAAACATTCAGTACTTC
-	-	TRBJ1-2	TRBV7-9	CASSFYSVSNYGYTF	TGTGCCAGCAGCTTCTACAGTGTCTCTAACTATGGCTACACCTTC
-	-	TRBJ1-1	TRBV28	CASSSLGEREAFF	TGTGCCAGCAGTTCCTTGGGGGAGCGAGAAGCTTTCTTT